This paragraph reports one T cell receptor beta chain. The specificity of this receptor is unknown. The sample holds no much larger clone one base away, and base qualities are not on file. This record comes from a study of PD-L1 blockade in urothelial cancer (dated 2017 in TCRdb). The study in broad terms: All patients started therapy in about 2014 and received atezolizumab 1,200 mg intravenously every 3 weeks. Twenty-five of 29 patients were males with bladder-origin urothelial cancer, and about 65% of the roughly 30 reported a prior smoking history. Durable clinical benefit was defined as progression-free survival longer than 6 months, and TCR features were also tested against progression-free and overall survival. Blood samples yielded a median of roughly 150,000 T cells and tens of thousands of unique TCRs, with median clonality about 0.08. Patients had an ECOG performance status of 0 or 1 and had received between 0 and 3 prior chemotherapy regimens. Blood samples were analyzed 3 weeks after the start of treatment (second dose) and 6 weeks after the start of treatment. The study was an exploratory multi-omic analysis of somatic, immune and clinical correlates of response to PD-L1 blockade with atezolizumab in urothelial cancer. In the same patients who had TCR sequencing, pretreatment tumors also underwent whole exome sequencing and RNA sequencing. Pretreatment tumor samples and matched peripheral blood, collected serially before and after atezolizumab treatment, underwent TCR sequencing. Durable clinical benefit was achieved by nine patients but not by the remaining 20. Just over 28 patients had pretreatment blood TCR-seq, about 25 had at least one posttreatment blood collection, and about 25 had tumor TCR-seq.

Sample time point, as interpreted from the label and publication: pretreatment peripheral blood. The cohort comprised 25 to 30 patients with locally advanced or metastatic urothelial carcinoma treated at Memorial Sloan Kettering on a trial protocol. Peripheral blood mononuclear cells were collected from each patient pretreatment and during treatment, giving between 1 and 8 total time points per patient. The Qiagen DNeasy Blood extraction kit was used to purify genomic DNA from total PBMCs and tumor samples. PBMCs were collected pretreatment and during treatment and were isolated and stored as previously described. To estimate absolute template abundance from read counts, synthetic TCR analog templates were spiked into each PCR. TCRbeta CDR3 regions were amplified from genomic DNA with bias-controlled V and J gene primers using the immunoSEQ assay. Sequencing of rearranged TCRbeta segments was done at approximately 20X coverage. In the paper's pipeline: Clustering was used to correct sequencing errors, and CDR3s were annotated against IMGT to assign V, D and J genes. Only productive TCRbeta rearrangements were used in downstream analyses, excluding out-of-frame or stop-codon sequences. Clonality was calculated as one minus the Shannon entropy normalized by the log of the number of unique productive sequences. Clones differing between time points or between blood and tumor were identified using Fisher's exact test with Benjamini-Hochberg correction, with an adjusted p below 0.01 applied as the threshold. The immuneACCESS repertoire file appears here via TCRdb, limited to in-frame rearrangements. These files lack a portion of the clones; in checked studies, under half of the deficit traces to unresolved V genes, and the cause of the others is not known. V, J and clone size were drawn from that table, and D and trimming were deduced from the DNA. Present in this sample are roughly 95,000 clones, around 86% of which were seen just once. More than 1.5% of the sample is held by the ten biggest clonotypes.

Study-level results and caveats: Greater expansion of tumor-associated TCR clones in peripheral blood 3 weeks after the start of treatment was observed in patients with durable benefit (n ≈ 22, p = 0.022). Small sample size (n ≈ 30) and many exploratory analyses mean the results are intended to be hypothesis-generating. Improved progression-free and overall survival was found to be associated with pretreatment peripheral blood TCR clonality below the median.

Here the sequenced sample was PBMCs, taken around atezolizumab (anti-PD-L1) treatment. The clonotype was recovered from a man in his 60s with urothelial cancer.

CDR3 sequence: CASSEINYADRRETQYF. The DNA sequence follows: TGTGCCAGCAGCGAAATAAATTACGCGGACAGGAGGGAGACCCAGTACTTC. The chain is assembled from TRBV2 and TRBJ2-5, with 7 bases in between that match TRBD1. Sequences SNHLY (CDR1) and FYNNEI (CDR2) are obtained from the germline V gene. The germline V end is reduced by 6 bases and the J end by 5 bases; junction bases left unmatched: 18. The CDR3 covers 17 residues, taking in both the cysteine and the phenylalanine. The read is trimmed to its CDR3 DNA, 51 bases read in frame from base 1. The full variable domain, with segments outside the CDR3 supplied by the reference TRBV2 and TRBJ2-5 proteins, appears as EPEVTQTPSHQVTQMGQEVILRCVPISNHLYFYWYRQILGQKVEFLVSFYNNEISEKSEIFDDQFSVERPDGSNFTLKIRSTKLEDSAMYFCASSEINYADRRETQYFGPGTRLLVL.